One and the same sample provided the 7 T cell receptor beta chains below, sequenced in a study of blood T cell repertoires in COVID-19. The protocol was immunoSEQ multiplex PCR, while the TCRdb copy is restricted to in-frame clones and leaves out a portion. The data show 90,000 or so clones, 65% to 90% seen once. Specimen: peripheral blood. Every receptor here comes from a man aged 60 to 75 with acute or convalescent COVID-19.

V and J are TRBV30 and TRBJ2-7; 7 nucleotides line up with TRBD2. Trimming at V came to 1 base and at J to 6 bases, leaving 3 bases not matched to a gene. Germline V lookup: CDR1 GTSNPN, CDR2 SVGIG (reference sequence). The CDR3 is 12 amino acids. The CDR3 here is CAWSGGGFEQYF. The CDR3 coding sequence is TGTGCCTGGAGTGGGGGAGGGTTCGAGCAGTACTTC.

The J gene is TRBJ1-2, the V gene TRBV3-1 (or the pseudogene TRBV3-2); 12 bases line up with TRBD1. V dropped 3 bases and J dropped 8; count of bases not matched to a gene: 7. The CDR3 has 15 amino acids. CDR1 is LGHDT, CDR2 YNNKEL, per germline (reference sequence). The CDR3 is CASSHWGQGARGYTF. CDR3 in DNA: TGTGCCAGCAGCCACTGGGGACAGGGGGCTCGAGGCTACACCTTC.

The CDR3 DNA reads TGTGCCAGCTCTTTGACAGGGGGCGATAATTCACCCCTCCACTTT. Residues: CASSLTGGDNSPLHF. The gene calls are TRBV27 and TRBJ1-6, with 10 bases identical to TRBD1. The V gene's germline CDR1 is MNHEY and CDR2 SMNVEV (reference sequence). The CDR3 consists of 15 residues. Losses at the gene ends were 8 bases for V and 5 bases for J; bases not matched to a gene: 6.

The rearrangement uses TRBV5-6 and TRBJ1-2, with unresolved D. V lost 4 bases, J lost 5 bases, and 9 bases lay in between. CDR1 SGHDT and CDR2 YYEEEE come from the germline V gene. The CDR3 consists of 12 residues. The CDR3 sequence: CASSPSQYGYTF. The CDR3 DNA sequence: TGTGCCAGCAGCCCGTCACAGTATGGCTACACCTTC. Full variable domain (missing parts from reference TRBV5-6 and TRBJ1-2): DAGVTQSPTHLIKTRGQQVTLRCSPKSGHDTVSWYQQALGQGPQFIFQYYEEEERQRGNFPDRFSGHQFPNYSSELNVNALLLGDSALYLCASSPSQYGYTFGSGTRLTVV.

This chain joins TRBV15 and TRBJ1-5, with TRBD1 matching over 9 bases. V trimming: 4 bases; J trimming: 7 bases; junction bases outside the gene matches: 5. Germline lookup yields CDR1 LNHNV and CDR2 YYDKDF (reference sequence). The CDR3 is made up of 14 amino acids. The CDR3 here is CATSNGTGRQPQHF. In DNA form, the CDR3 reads TGTGCCACCAGCAACGGGACAGGGAGGCAGCCCCAGCATTTT.

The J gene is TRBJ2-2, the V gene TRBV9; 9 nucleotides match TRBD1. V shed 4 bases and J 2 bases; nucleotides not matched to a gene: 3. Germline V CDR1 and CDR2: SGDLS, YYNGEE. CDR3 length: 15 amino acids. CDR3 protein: CASSKQGANTGELFF. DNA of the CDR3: TGTGCCAGCAGCAAACAGGGGGCCAACACCGGGGAGCTGTTTTTT. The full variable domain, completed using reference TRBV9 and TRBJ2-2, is DSGVTQTPKHLITATGQRVTLRCSPRSGDLSVYWYQQSLDQGLQFLIQYYNGEERAKGNILERFSAQQFPDLHSELNLSSLELGDSALYFCASSKQGANTGELFFGEGSRLTVL.

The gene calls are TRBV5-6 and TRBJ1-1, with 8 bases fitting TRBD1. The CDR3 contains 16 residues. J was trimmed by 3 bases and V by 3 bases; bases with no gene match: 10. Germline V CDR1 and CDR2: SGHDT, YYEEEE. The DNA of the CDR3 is TGTGCCAGCAGCTCCGGACAGGGCTTAGTAGACACTGAAGCTTTCTTT. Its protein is CASSSGQGLVDTEAFF.